This T cell receptor beta chain was observed in a study of blood T cell repertoires in COVID-19. Turning to the study itself: Sites across the United States, Italy and Spain contributed samples from acute and convalescent COVID-19. T cells, B-cell-depleted T cells, or PBMCs supplied cDNA or gDNA.

In the original workflow: Amplification of reference gene primers provided the estimated nucleated cell counts. Repertoires were generated with immunoSEQ multiplex PCR, while TCRdb's copy carries only in-frame clones and drops some. Clonal size and the V and J genes are those of that table, whereas D and trimming came from the DNA. The table records approximately 120,000 clones, approximately 84% of them present only once. CDR3 length equals 15 residues. The V gene end was trimmed by 6 bases and the J gene end by 4 bases; junction bases not matched to a gene: 11. Per the germline V gene, CDR1 is KGHSH and CDR2 is LQKENI.

This sequence originates from a woman aged 50 to 65 who had recovered from COVID-19. The chain combines TRBV18 with TRBJ1-2, with 7 bases identical to TRBD1. Sequences were obtained from peripheral blood. The CDR3 reads CASSQGVPGGYGYTF. CDR3 DNA sequence: TGTGCCAGCTCCCAGGGGGTGCCCGGGGGCTATGGCTACACCTTC.